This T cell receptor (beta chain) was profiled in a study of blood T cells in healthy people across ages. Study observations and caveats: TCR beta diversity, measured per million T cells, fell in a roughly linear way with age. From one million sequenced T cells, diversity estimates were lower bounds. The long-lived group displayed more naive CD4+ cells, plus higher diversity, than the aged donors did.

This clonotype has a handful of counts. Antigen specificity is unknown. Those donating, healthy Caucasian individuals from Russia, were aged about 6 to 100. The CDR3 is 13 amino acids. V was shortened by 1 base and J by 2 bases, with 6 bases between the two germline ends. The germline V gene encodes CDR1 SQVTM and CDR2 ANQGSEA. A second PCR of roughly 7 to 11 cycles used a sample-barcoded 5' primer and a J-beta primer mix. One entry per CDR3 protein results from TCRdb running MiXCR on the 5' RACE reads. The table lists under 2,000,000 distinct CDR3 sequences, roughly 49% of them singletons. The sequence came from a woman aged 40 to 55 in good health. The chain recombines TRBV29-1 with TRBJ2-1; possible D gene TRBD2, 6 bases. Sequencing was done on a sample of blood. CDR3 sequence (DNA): TGCAGCGTTGAAGCGGGGGCCTACAATGAGCAGTTCTTC. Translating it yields CSVEAGAYNEQFF.